Detailed here is one T cell receptor (beta chain). Its antigen is still unknown. This CDR3 is missing its conserved last phenylalanine or tryptophan, likely due to a read error. The CDR3 is 17 residues long. The J segment lost 5 bases and the V segment lost 2 bases, leaving 10 bases of the junction unmatched. CDR1 is KGHSH and CDR2 is LQKENI in the germline V gene. This sample is part of a study of cytomegalovirus exposure and HLA in healthy donors. General study points: Follow-up analysis later connected one missense variant in DCLRE1C with trimming of TCR beta V- and J-genes. What a later analysis showed was that several of the most significant clusters appeared linked to common viral pathogens. Cytomegalovirus status was reportedly diagnosed by the classifier with high specificity and sensitivity.

It was with 60 Vbeta and 13 Jbeta primers that the PCR ran. Sequencing was performed with immunoSEQ multiplex PCR; in TCRdb, only in-frame clones are kept and a portion is missing. The sample consists of over 120,000 clones, around four fifths of them appearing once. V gene TRBV18 combines with J gene TRBJ2-7, with 12 bases matching TRBD1. This clonotype originated in an older woman in good health and CMV-seropositive. Sequenced sample: PBMCs. CDR3 sequence reads: CASSPGMVGTGGDEQYL. CDR3 bases: TGTGCCAGCTCACCAGGGATGGTTGGGACAGGGGGCGACGAGCAGTACCTC.